A single sample gave rise to the 21 T cell receptor beta chains below, sequenced in a study of T cells after yellow fever vaccination. One entry per CDR3 protein, called by TCRdb with MiXCR from the 5' RACE reads. The data hold approximately 580,000 distinct CDR3 sequences, with roughly a sixth observed a single time. This material consisted of PBMCs, taken 5 days after the first yellow fever vaccination. Receptors were obtained from a man aged 18-30 years who received the YFV17D yellow fever vaccine.

This clonotype has just a few counts. The CDR3 region has the DNA TGTGCCAGCAGCTTAGTTACAGGGAGGTCCTACGAGCAGTACTTC. Translation gives CASSLVTGRSYEQYF. The chain links TRBV7-9 to TRBJ2-7; D may match TRBD1 or TRBD2 (6 bases each). V was cut by 1 base and J by 1 base, with 11 bases left in between. The CDR3 consists of 15 residues. CDR1 SEHNR and CDR2 FQNEAQ come from the germline V gene (reference sequence).

The rearrangement uses TRBV2 and TRBJ2-6, with D unclear. This CDR3 region has 15 residues. The germline V gene encodes CDR1 SNHLY and CDR2 FYNNEI. The V gene lost 6 bases and the J gene lost 0 bases, with 9 bases spanning the gap. CDR3 amino acids: CASSRATSGANVLTF. CDR3 coding DNA: TGTGCCAGCAGCCGGGCCACCTCTGGGGCCAACGTCCTGACTTTC.

This clonotype was counted between two and nine times. V and J are TRBV5-1 and TRBJ2-2; 7 bases agree with TRBD1. Looked up from germline, CDR1 is SGHRS and CDR2 is YFSETQ. The CDR3 is made up of 14 amino acids. The V segment lost 2 bases and the J segment 11 bases; nucleotides outside the gene matches: 9. The chain's CDR3 is CASSFYRDRDELFF. CDR3 bases: TGCGCCAGCAGCTTCTACCGGGACAGAGATGAGCTGTTTTTT.

This clonotype was observed a handful of times. The V gene is TRBV18, the J gene TRBJ2-3, with 10 bases aligning to TRBD2. This CDR3 has 15 residues. Germline V gene data show CDR1 as KGHSH and CDR2 as LQKENI. V lost 3 bases and J lost 4; bases outside the gene matches: 4. CDR3 sequence reads: CASSPTSGLADTQYF. The CDR3 DNA sequence: TGTGCCAGCTCACCGACTAGCGGGTTGGCAGATACGCAGTATTTT.

The chain recombines TRBV7-2 with TRBJ2-3, with a possible D match to TRBD2 (5 bases). V lost 5 bases, J lost 1 base, and 10 bases lay in between. Germline V gene sequence: CDR1 SGHTA, CDR2 FQGNSA. The CDR3 loop spans 14 amino acids. CDR3 sequence: CASSADSGTDTQYF. DNA for the CDR3: TGTGCCAGCAGCGCCGATAGCGGCACAGATACGCAGTATTTT. The variable domain in full, completed from reference TRBV7-2 and TRBJ2-3, reads GAGVSQSPSNKVTEKGKDVELRCDPISGHTALYWYRQSLGQGLEFLIYFQGNSAPDKSGLPSDRFSAERTGGSVSTLTIQRTQQEDSAVYLCASSADSGTDTQYFGPGTRLTVL.

This chain connects TRBV7-6 to TRBJ2-2, with D possibly TRBD1 on 6 matching bases. CDR3 length: 13 residues. The V gene lost 5 bases and the J gene lost 6 bases, with 10 bases spanning the gap. Germline V lookup: CDR1 SGHVS, CDR2 FNYEAQ. DNA for the CDR3: TGTGCCAGCAGCAGCAGGGGATCCGGGGAGCTGTTTTTT. It yields the protein CASSSRGSGELFF.

CDR3 region: CSARVREGGYGYTF. As DNA, the CDR3 is TGCAGTGCTAGGGTTCGGGAAGGAGGCTATGGCTACACCTTC. J is TRBJ1-2 and V is TRBV20-1; D call uncertain. Trimming cost V 3 bases and J 4 bases, with 15 bases left between them. CDR3 length: 14 amino acids. CDR1 and CDR2 from the germline V gene are DFQATT and SNEGSKA (reference sequence).

The chain recombines TRBV30 with TRBJ1-1; D gene ambiguous. The CDR3 totals 14 residues. Germline V gene lookup returns CDR1 GTSNPN and CDR2 SVGIG (reference sequence). Trimming shortened V by 2 bases and J by 0 bases, and 10 bases separated the two germline ends. The CDR3 coding sequence is TGTGCCTGGAGTATGGACGGGTTGAACACTGAAGCTTTCTTT. Translated: CAWSMDGLNTEAFF. Using reference TRBV30 and TRBJ1-1 for the parts outside the CDR3, the full variable domain is SQTIHQWPATLVQPVGSPLSLECTVEGTSNPNLYWYRQAAGRGLQLLFYSVGIGQISSEVPQNLSASRPQDRQFILSSKKLLLSDSGFYLCAWSMDGLNTEAFFGQGTRLTVV.

The chain links TRBV5-1 to TRBJ2-1; tentative D call: TRBD1 (5 bases). The CDR3 consists of 14 residues. Trimming cost V 6 bases and J 2 bases, with 12 bases left between them. Germline lookup yields CDR1 SGHRS and CDR2 YFSETQ. The CDR3 protein is CASKPQGTYNEQFF. The CDR3 nucleotides read TGCGCCAGCAAACCCCAGGGTACCTACAATGAGCAGTTCTTC.

This clonotype was picked up many times. J is TRBJ1-2 and V is TRBV20-1; D might be TRBD1 (6 bases). CDR1 is DFQATT, CDR2 SNEGSKA, per germline (reference sequence). The CDR3 has 14 amino acids. The V gene lost 6 bases and the J gene lost 2 bases, with 16 bases spanning the gap. CDR3 protein: CSAREGGRNYGYTF. In nucleotides, the CDR3 is TGCAGTGCCCGGGAGGGGGGTCGAAACTATGGCTACACCTTC.

J is TRBJ1-5 and V is TRBV12-3 or TRBV12-4, with 10 bases matching TRBD1. V lost 5 bases, J lost 5 bases, and 6 bases stayed unmatched. This CDR3 has 15 amino acids. The CDR3 protein is CASSDGTGDDQPQHF. The CDR3 nucleotides are TGTGCCAGCAGTGATGGGACAGGGGACGATCAGCCCCAGCATTTT.

The chain carries TRBV7-2 and TRBJ2-7, with D possibly being TRBD2 (6 bases). Per germline, CDR1 SGHTA and CDR2 FQGNSA. The V gene lost 5 bases and the J gene lost 4 bases, with 18 bases spanning the gap. This CDR3 comprises 15 residues. The CDR3 sequence: CASSPPQAGFYEQYF. The CDR3 DNA reads TGTGCCAGCAGCCCACCGCAGGCGGGGTTTTACGAGCAGTACTTC.

This clonotype has a handful of counts. The chain combines TRBV20-1 with TRBJ1-5; 8 bases are shared with TRBD1. This CDR3 comprises 16 residues. With V trimmed by 3 bases and J by 2 bases, 9 bases remained unmatched. Germline CDR1 is DFQATT and CDR2 is SNEGSKA (reference sequence). The CDR3 sequence: CSASPRGQAGNQPQHF. The CDR3 nucleotides read TGCAGTGCTAGCCCCCGGGGACAGGCGGGCAATCAGCCCCAGCATTTT.

This chain joins TRBV25-1 and TRBJ2-2; 8 positions agree with TRBD2. V shed 4 bases and J 4 bases; nucleotides not matched to a gene: 11. Germline lookup yields CDR1 MGHDK and CDR2 SYGVNS. The CDR3 extends over 17 amino acids. CDR3 DNA sequence: TGTGCCAGCAGTGTACCCACGGGGGGGCGTGGCACCGGGGAGCTGTTTTTT. Translating gives CASSVPTGGRGTGELFF.

This clonotype has ten or more counts. In DNA form, the CDR3 reads TGTGCCAGCAGTTACGGTCAGGGGGGCTATGGCTACACCTTC. Translated, it gives CASSYGQGGYGYTF. The chain couples TRBV6-5 to TRBJ1-2, with 7 bases identical to TRBD1. With 2 bases clipped from V and 4 bases from J, the junction kept 4 bases outside the gene matches. Per the germline V gene, CDR1 is MNHEY and CDR2 is SVGAGI. The CDR3 has 14 amino acids.

This clonotype has a handful of counts. V gene TRBV7-9 combines with J gene TRBJ2-3; D unresolved. Trimming pared 5 bases from V and 4 bases from J, leaving 13 bases between. Germline CDR1 and CDR2: SEHNR and FQNEAQ (reference sequence). This CDR3 has 14 amino acids. The CDR3 loop reads CASSGGSAPDTQYF. The CDR3 DNA reads TGTGCCAGCAGCGGCGGTTCAGCCCCAGATACGCAGTATTTT.

This chain uses TRBV6-1 with TRBJ2-1; TRBD2 matches 10 bases. With V trimmed by 7 bases and J by 6 bases, 6 bases remained unmatched. Per germline, CDR1 MNHNS and CDR2 SASEGT. The CDR3 length is 14 residues. CDR3 sequence reads: CASIRASGGNEQFF. CDR3 DNA: TGTGCCAGCATCCGGGCTAGCGGGGGCAATGAGCAGTTCTTC.

The CDR3 loop reads CASSQWAGTYEQYV. The CDR3 nucleotides are TGCGCCAGCAGTCAATGGGCAGGTACCTACGAGCAGTACGTC. The chain links TRBV23-1 to TRBJ2-7; no clear D. TRBV23-1 is recorded as an ORF, its role being uncertain. The CDR3 loop spans 14 amino acids. Trimming took off 1 base at V and 2 bases at J, with 9 bases between the two ends.

This clonotype was counted a few times. The chain carries TRBV5-4 and TRBJ2-3; a weak D match, TRBD2 (6 bases). The CDR3 runs 15 residues. V gave up 5 bases and J gave up 2 bases, with 15 bases separating them. Germline-derived CDR1 and CDR2 are SGHNT and YYREEE (reference sequence). CDR3 sequence reads: CASRRGGAYTDTQYF. CDR3 DNA sequence: TGTGCCAGCAGGAGGGGCGGGGCATACACAGATACGCAGTATTTT.

The chain combines TRBV7-9 with TRBJ2-7; weak D call: TRBD2 (5 bases). This CDR3 spans 13 amino acids. With 6 bases removed from V and 7 bases from J, the gap between germline ends came to 16 bases. Germline V gives CDR1 SEHNR, CDR2 FQNEAQ (reference sequence). CDR3 protein: CASRSLVGDEQYV. CDR3 sequence (DNA): TGTGCCAGCAGAAGCCTGGTCGGGGATGAGCAGTACGTC.

This clonotype was picked up a small number of times. The chain couples TRBV10-3 to TRBJ1-6, with 8 bases that match TRBD1. Germline loops: CDR1 ENHRY, CDR2 SYGVKD. With 4 bases clipped from V and 7 bases from J, the junction kept 6 bases outside the gene matches. The CDR3 consists of 15 residues. CDR3: CAISAGQGSNSPLHF. DNA of the CDR3: TGTGCCATCAGTGCCGGACAGGGTTCGAATTCACCCCTCCACTTT.